The TCR beta chain described here comes from a study of blood T cells in healthy people across ages. Whole-study findings and limits: TCR beta diversity tracked closely with naive T cell percentage. Since the PBMCs were unsorted, naive and antigen-experienced cells could not be conclusively compared.

The CDR3 is 15 amino acids. As regards this clonotype: Its antigen is unidentified.

The second PCR ran about 6 to 11 cycles with a sample-barcoded 5' primer and J-beta primers. One entry per CDR3 protein, called by TCRdb with MiXCR from the 5' RACE reads. The sample lists 700,000 to 1,000,000 distinct CDR3 sequences; approximately 44% were seen once. This sequence originates from a man between 60 and 75 years old in good health. The sequenced material came from blood. This chain connects TRBV12-3 or TRBV12-4 to TRBJ2-1, with TRBD1 matching over 7 bases. The J call is in doubt because the DNA end fits TRBJ2-7 better. The CDR3 region is CASSLTGATYNEQYF. DNA of the CDR3: TGTGCCAGCAGTCTTACAGGGGCGACCTACAATGAGCAGTACTTC.